This T cell receptor beta chain was sequenced during a study of beta chain features in type 1 diabetes. Every isolated RNA sample was fully reverse transcribed, so sequencing captured expressed TCRB transcripts. Sequencing used immunoSEQ multiplex PCR; TCRdb keeps in-frame clones, though not all of them. The sample lists 900,000 or so clones, about a sixth occurring once. V shed 1 base and J 4 bases; nucleotides not matched to a gene: 9. CDR1 and CDR2 from the germline V gene are LGHNA and YNFKEQ. The CDR3 runs to 18 residues. Sorted populations all had greater than 95% purity. Broader study findings: When VDJ junctions were examined, type 1 diabetes patients showed fewer insertions and more deletions.

Remarks on this clone: Its antigen is currently unknown.

This receptor was obtained from a woman between 18 and 29 years old in good health. This chain links TRBV4-2 with TRBJ2-1; the match to TRBD2 covers 11 bases. The sample consisted of naive CD4+ T cells from blood. CDR3 loop: CASSQVSSGRFGYNEQFF. The CDR3 DNA reads as TGTGCCAGCAGCCAAGTGTCTAGCGGGAGGTTTGGGTACAATGAGCAGTTCTTC.